The 28 T cell receptor beta chains in this list originate from one sample, sequenced in a study of blood T cell repertoires in COVID-19. Repertoires were generated with immunoSEQ multiplex PCR, while TCRdb's copy carries only in-frame clones and drops some. The sample has 400,000 to 550,000 clones; around nine tenths are singletons. Sequencing used peripheral blood. These receptors were collected from a woman aged 25 to 39 with acute or convalescent COVID-19.

The V call is TRBV2, the J call TRBJ2-5; 8 bases map to TRBD2. Germline values: CDR1 SNHLY, CDR2 FYNNEI. V shed 5 bases, J shed 3 bases, and the junction held 14 bases outside the gene matches. The CDR3 spans 17 residues. The CDR3 here is CASSPLVSGAEEETQYF. The CDR3 DNA reads TGTGCCAGCAGTCCTCTTGTTAGCGGGGCAGAGGAAGAGACCCAGTACTTC.

The chain is built from TRBV7-2 and TRBJ1-4, with TRBD1 matching 9 bases. Germline V CDR1 and CDR2: SGHTA, FQGNSA. The length of the CDR3 is 18 residues. The V gene end was trimmed by 1 base and the J gene end by 8 bases; junction bases not matched to a gene: 14. The CDR3 DNA follows: TGTGCCAGCAGCTTAGGCGGGACAGGGTGGAAATTTTTAGAAAAACTGTTTTTT. Encoded protein: CASSLGGTGWKFLEKLFF. Based on the CDR3 plus reference TRBV7-2 and TRBJ1-4, the full variable domain is GAGVSQSPSNKVTEKGKDVELRCDPISGHTALYWYRQSLGQGLEFLIYFQGNSAPDKSGLPSDRFSAERTGGSVSTLTIQRTQQEDSAVYLCASSLGGTGWKFLEKLFFGSGTQLSVL.

This rearrangement joins TRBV10-2 to TRBJ1-6; possible D gene TRBD1, 5 bases. Trimming left V 6 bases short and J 9 bases short, with 9 bases between. CDR1 WSHSY and CDR2 SAAADI come from the germline V gene. The CDR3 runs to 12 residues. The CDR3 DNA sequence: TGCGCCAGCAGCCAGACAGCTTCACCCCTCCACTTT. Amino acids: CASSQTASPLHF.

This chain links TRBV9 with TRBJ2-2; D is possibly TRBD1 (5 bases). Germline V CDR1 and CDR2: SGDLS, YYNGEE. This CDR3 spans 17 amino acids. Trimming pared 4 bases from V and 2 bases from J, leaving 18 bases between. CDR3 region: CASSLTIDSSNTGELFF. CDR3 bases: TGTGCCAGCAGCTTAACGATAGACAGCAGTAACACCGGGGAGCTGTTTTTT. Using reference TRBV9 and TRBJ2-2 for the parts outside the CDR3, the full variable domain is DSGVTQTPKHLITATGQRVTLRCSPRSGDLSVYWYQQSLDQGLQFLIQYYNGEERAKGNILERFSAQQFPDLHSELNLSSLELGDSALYFCASSLTIDSSNTGELFFGEGSRLTVL.

The chain has TRBV6-4 and TRBJ1-2, with 7 bases lining up with TRBD1. This CDR3 contains 9 residues. With V trimmed by 11 bases and J by 6 bases, 0 bases remained unmatched. Germline CDR1 is MRHNA and CDR2 is SNTAGT. The CDR3 bases are TGTGCCGGGACAGATGGCTACACCTTC. Amino acids: CAGTDGYTF.

The genes are TRBV9 and TRBJ2-1; D possibly corresponds to TRBD2 (6 bases). V lost 0 bases to trimming and J lost 5 bases, with 12 bases between them. The germline V gene encodes CDR1 SGDLS and CDR2 YYNGEE. This CDR3 has 15 amino acids. The CDR3 loop is CASSVAGGVNNEQFF. In nucleotides, the CDR3 is TGTGCCAGCAGCGTAGCGGGCGGGGTTAACAATGAGCAGTTCTTC. Full variable domain (rest looked up from reference TRBV9 and TRBJ2-1): DSGVTQTPKHLITATGQRVTLRCSPRSGDLSVYWYQQSLDQGLQFLIQYYNGEERAKGNILERFSAQQFPDLHSELNLSSLELGDSALYFCASSVAGGVNNEQFFGPGTRLTVL.

The J gene is TRBJ1-2, the V gene TRBV7-2, with D uncertain. The CDR3 has 15 amino acids. V was clipped by 1 base and J by 5 bases, with 14 bases between them. The germline gives CDR1 SGHTA, CDR2 FQGNSA. The CDR3 sequence: CASSLGHFPGYGYTF. The CDR3 DNA reads TGTGCCAGCAGCTTAGGACACTTCCCTGGGTATGGCTACACCTTC.

V is TRBV2 and J is TRBJ2-7; 7 nucleotides line up with TRBD1. CDR1 and CDR2 from the germline V gene are SNHLY and FYNNEI. The CDR3 has 14 amino acids. The ends lost 6 bases at V and 3 bases at J; junction bases unmatched: 8. The CDR3 region has the DNA TGTGCCAGCAGAGATGACAGGGTGCGCTACGAGCAGTACTTC. Translated, it gives CASRDDRVRYEQYF.

The rearrangement joins TRBV24-1 to TRBJ1-5; perhaps TRBD1 as D (5 bases). Looked up from germline, CDR1 is KGHDR and CDR2 is SFDVKD. The CDR3 has 15 amino acids. V lost 2 bases and J lost 2, with 9 bases in between. CDR3 loop: CATSDSGSGNQPQHF. CDR3 sequence (DNA): TGTGCCACCAGTGATTCAGGGTCTGGCAATCAGCCCCAGCATTTT.

The rearrangement uses TRBV29-1 and TRBJ2-2; 8 bases align to TRBD1. The germline CDR1 and CDR2 sequences are SQVTM and ANQGSEA. The CDR3 length is 14 residues. V was pared by 2 bases and J by 5 bases, with 4 bases of the junction left unmatched. This CDR3 is CSVEQGALTGELFF. In nucleotides, the CDR3 is TGCAGCGTTGAACAGGGGGCGCTGACCGGGGAGCTGTTTTTT.

V gene TRBV19 combines with J gene TRBJ2-4; 10 nucleotides match TRBD2. From germline, CDR1 is LNHDA and CDR2 SQIVND (reference sequence). The CDR3 runs 18 residues. After removal of 1 base from V and 0 bases from J, the junction contained 6 bases not matched to a gene. The CDR3 nucleotides read TGTGCCAGTAGTATAGGGGTAGTAGCGGGGGGAGCCAAAAACATTCAGTACTTC. Protein: CASSIGVVAGGAKNIQYF. Full variable domain (outside the CDR3, taken from reference TRBV19 and TRBJ2-4): DGGITQSPKYLFRKEGQNVTLSCEQNLNHDAMYWYRQDPGQGLRLIYYSQIVNDFQKGDIAEGYSVSREKKESFPLTVTSAQKNPTAFYLCASSIGVVAGGAKNIQYFGAGTRLSVL.

This clone showed up just once. V gene TRBV6-5 combines with J gene TRBJ2-7, with a tentative D call TRBD1 (6 bases). V shed 2 bases and J shed 4 bases, with 9 bases lying between them. The CDR3 length is 13 residues. Per the germline V gene, CDR1 is MNHEY and CDR2 is SVGAGI. CDR3 protein: CASSYHGQYEQYF. CDR3 nucleotides: TGTGCCAGCAGTTACCACGGACAGTACGAGCAGTACTTC.

The J gene is TRBJ2-1, the V gene TRBV27; 16 bases match TRBD2. CDR3 length: 15 residues. After removal of 3 bases from V and 9 bases from J, the junction contained 2 bases not matched to a gene. Germline-derived CDR1 and CDR2 are MNHEY and SMNVEV (reference sequence). The CDR3 spells CASSFGTSGGGEQFF. DNA for the CDR3: TGTGCCAGCAGTTTCGGGACTAGCGGGGGGGGTGAGCAGTTCTTC.

The chain combines TRBV11-1 with TRBJ1-6; D is perhaps TRBD1 (6 bases). Per germline, CDR1 SGHAT and CDR2 FQDESV (reference sequence). The CDR3 extends over 14 amino acids. Trimming pared 1 base from V and 8 bases from J, leaving 9 bases between. The CDR3 DNA reads as TGTGCCAGCAGCTTAGGCCCAGGGGATTCACCCCTCCACTTT. Its translation: CASSLGPGDSPLHF.

The gene calls are TRBV28 and TRBJ2-1; 7 positions match TRBD1. CDR3 length: 15 residues. The J segment lost 1 base and the V segment lost 7 bases, leaving 7 bases of the junction unmatched. Germline assignment: CDR1 MDHEN and CDR2 SYDVKM. The CDR3 spells CASNSQGKSYNEQFF. The CDR3 DNA reads as TGTGCCAGCAACTCACAGGGGAAGTCCTACAATGAGCAGTTCTTC.

This chain links TRBV4-1 with TRBJ2-1; D perhaps matches TRBD2 (5 bases). The CDR3 sequence is 15 residues long. Trimming removed 0 bases from V and 2 bases from J, with 8 bases in between. Germline CDR1 is MGHRA and CDR2 is YSYEKL. The CDR3 coding sequence is TGCGCCAGCAGCCAAGAGAGGGTAACCTACAATGAGCAGTTCTTC. Its translation: CASSQERVTYNEQFF.

The chain links TRBV24-1 to TRBJ2-2; 11 bases align to TRBD1. This CDR3 has 17 amino acids. V lost 3 bases to trimming and J lost 7 bases; unmatched junction nucleotides: 9. Germline V gene sequence: CDR1 KGHDR, CDR2 SFDVKD. CDR3 region: CATSDPPRTGGIGELFF. The DNA for the CDR3 is TGTGCCACCAGTGATCCCCCGCGGACAGGGGGCATCGGGGAGCTGTTTTTT.

The rearrangement links TRBV15 to TRBJ1-5, with a weak D call TRBD1 (5 bases). The V end lost 0 bases, the J end lost 5 bases, and 11 bases lay between the germline ends. This CDR3 is built from 15 residues. The germline V gene has CDR1 LNHNV and CDR2 YYDKDF (reference sequence). CDR3 nucleotides: TGTGCCACCAGCAGAGATAAGGGGAACTATCAGCCCCAGCATTTT. Protein sequence: CATSRDKGNYQPQHF.

This clone was counted once. The chain carries TRBV18 and TRBJ1-4; D perhaps matches TRBD1 (6 bases). The CDR3 runs to 14 residues. Germline assignment: CDR1 KGHSH and CDR2 LQKENI. The V and J ends lost 6 bases and 6 bases respectively, with 14 bases between them. The CDR3 is CASSPSGAYEKLFF. The CDR3 DNA sequence: TGTGCCAGCTCCCCCTCAGGGGCTTATGAAAAACTGTTTTTT.

This chain uses TRBV7-2 with TRBJ2-1; a weak D match, TRBD2 (6 bases). V shed 5 bases and J shed 5 bases, with 10 bases lying between them. The length of the CDR3 is 13 residues. Germline V gene data show CDR1 as SGHTA and CDR2 as FQGNSA. The CDR3 DNA is TGTGCCAGCAGCCCGGGACTGAACAATGAGCAGTTCTTC. Its protein product is CASSPGLNNEQFF.

CDR3 sequence reads: CASSSWDRDEAFF. The CDR3 DNA sequence: TGTGCCAGCAGTTCCTGGGACAGGGATGAAGCTTTCTTT. This chain connects TRBV6-5 to TRBJ1-1; 9 positions agree with TRBD1. Losses at the gene ends were 4 bases for V and 7 bases for J; bases not matched to a gene: 4. Germline loops: CDR1 MNHEY, CDR2 SVGAGI. CDR3 length: 13 amino acids.

The rearrangement joins TRBV28 to TRBJ1-6; D is undetermined. Germline V CDR1 and CDR2: MDHEN, SYDVKM. Trimming removed 7 bases from V and 10 bases from J, with 11 bases in between. The CDR3 is 12 residues long. The CDR3 bases are TGTGCCAGCACATACCCAGGCTCACCCCTCCACTTT. Translation: CASTYPGSPLHF.

V gene TRBV2 combines with J gene TRBJ1-4; no reliable D call. The germline gives CDR1 SNHLY, CDR2 FYNNEI. With 4 bases removed from V and 0 bases from J, the gap between germline ends came to 6 bases. CDR3 length: 14 amino acids. The CDR3 is CASSAPATNEKLFF. The DNA for the CDR3 is TGTGCCAGCAGTGCCCCGGCAACTAATGAAAAACTGTTTTTT. The complete variable domain, with remaining parts taken from reference TRBV2 and TRBJ1-4, reads EPEVTQTPSHQVTQMGQEVILRCVPISNHLYFYWYRQILGQKVEFLVSFYNNEISEKSEIFDDQFSVERPDGSNFTLKIRSTKLEDSAMYFCASSAPATNEKLFFGSGTQLSVL.

The chain couples TRBV13 to TRBJ2-6, with D tentatively TRBD1 (6 bases). The CDR3 covers 17 residues. Deletions cut 4 bases from V and 0 bases from J, with 13 bases between. The germline gives CDR1 PRHDT, CDR2 FYEKMQ (reference sequence). The CDR3 loop is CASSSQTGLSGANVLTF. CDR3 coding DNA: TGTGCCAGCAGCTCCCAGACAGGCCTCTCTGGGGCCAACGTCCTGACTTTC.

This clone was observed once. J is TRBJ1-2 and V is TRBV5-8, with 9 bases identical to TRBD1. J lost 5 bases, V lost 1 base, and 6 bases had no gene match. Germline V gene data show CDR1 as SGHTS and CDR2 as YDEGEE. CDR3 size: 15 residues. The CDR3 DNA sequence: TGTGCCAGCAGCTTGATGGACAGGGGTATTTATGGCTACACCTTC. This codes for CASSLMDRGIYGYTF.

V and J are TRBV24-1 and TRBJ2-3; maybe TRBD1 (6 bases). The CDR3 has 17 residues. CDR1 is KGHDR and CDR2 is SFDVKD in the germline V gene. V was shortened by 3 bases and J by 1 base, with 16 bases between the two germline ends. For the CDR3, the DNA is TGTGCCACCAGTGATGGACAGAACTGGTTCGGCACAGATACGCAGTATTTT. Encoded protein: CATSDGQNWFGTDTQYF.

CDR3 bases: TGCGCCAGCAGCTGGGACAGCGCATACGAGCAGTACTTC. Its protein is CASSWDSAYEQYF. The chain uses TRBV5-1 and TRBJ2-7; 7 bases are a match to TRBD1. This CDR3 comprises 13 residues. J gave up 4 bases and V 3 bases, and 4 bases lay outside the gene matches. CDR1 and CDR2 (germline): SGHRS, YFSETQ.

V gene TRBV18 combines with J gene TRBJ2-7; tentative D call: TRBD2 (5 bases). In germline, CDR1 is KGHSH, CDR2 LQKENI. The CDR3 has 15 amino acids. The germline V and J ends were trimmed by 0 bases and 3 bases, with 12 bases remaining between them. The CDR3 nucleotides are TGTGCCAGCTCACCACCGGATAGAGGGTTCTACGAGCAGTACTTC. It is translated as CASSPPDRGFYEQYF.